These 9 T cell receptor beta chains originate from one sample sequenced in a study of control samples from healthy donors and cancer patients. Some clones are missing from TCRdb's copy, which holds only in-frame ones; the method was immunoSEQ multiplex PCR. The data contain roughly 370,000 clones, 80% to 95% of them singletons. Source material: PBMCs. The receptors originated from a man aged 35-49 years with head and neck cancer.

This rearrangement joins TRBV15 to TRBJ2-7; D gene uncertain. The V gene lost 0 bases and the J gene lost 4 bases, with 10 bases spanning the gap. The CDR3 spans 14 residues. In germline, CDR1 is LNHNV, CDR2 YYDKDF (reference sequence). CDR3 bases: TGTGCCACCAGCAGAGAGGGCTCGTCTTACGAGCAGTACTTC. This gives the protein CATSREGSSYEQYF.

The chain is built from TRBV12-3 or TRBV12-4 and TRBJ2-7; TRBD1 matches at 11 bases. V trimming: 5 bases; J trimming: 10 bases; junction bases outside the gene matches: 1. The CDR3 loop spans 11 amino acids. For the CDR3, the DNA is TGTGCCAGCAGTGGGACAGGGGGACAGTACTTC. The encoded protein is CASSGTGGQYF.

V usage is TRBV18 and J usage is TRBJ1-2; unclear D gene. The CDR3 extends over 12 amino acids. V was pared by 3 bases and J by 6 bases, with 8 bases between. CDR1 and CDR2 from the germline V gene are KGHSH and LQKENI. Here the CDR3 reads CASSPGSHGYTF. In DNA, the CDR3 is TGTGCCAGCTCACCCGGTAGTCATGGCTACACCTTC.

Points on this clone: This sample includes further DNA sequences coding for the same CDR3. The genes are TRBV18 and TRBJ1-4; unclear D gene. This CDR3 region has 15 residues. Germline V gene lookup returns CDR1 KGHSH and CDR2 LQKENI. V lost 3 bases to trimming and J lost 0 bases, with 8 bases between them. The CDR3 nucleotides read TGTGCCAGCTCACCTACAGTTGCAACTAATGAAAAACTGTTTTTT. Translation: CASSPTVATNEKLFF. Combining the CDR3 with reference TRBV18 and TRBJ1-4 gives the whole variable domain NAGVMQNPRHLVRRRGQEARLRCSPMKGHSHVYWYRQLPEEGLKFMVYLQKENIIDESGMPKERFSAEFPKEGPSILRIQQVVRGDSAAYFCASSPTVATNEKLFFGSGTQLSVL.

V is TRBV7-3 and J is TRBJ2-7, with TRBD2 matching 13 bases. The CDR3 consists of 16 residues. With 2 bases clipped from V and 7 bases from J, the junction kept 8 bases outside the gene matches. Germline CDR1 is SGHTA and CDR2 is FQGTGA. The CDR3 nucleotides read TGTGCCAGCAGCTTAGGGACTAGCGGGACCCCTCGGGAGCAGTACTTC. Translation: CASSLGTSGTPREQYF.

The V and J genes are TRBV19 and TRBJ2-5; 7 bases agree with TRBD2. Germline values: CDR1 LNHDA, CDR2 SQIVND (reference sequence). CDR3 size: 14 residues. Trimming cost V 1 base and J 7 bases; bases outside gene matches: 6. The CDR3 DNA follows: TGTGCCAGTAGTATAGGGGCGGGGGAAGGGACCCAGTACTTC. Translating gives CASSIGAGEGTQYF.

This sequence joins TRBV6-5 and TRBJ1-2; 7 bases are shared with TRBD1. Germline CDR1 and CDR2: MNHEY and SVGAGI. The CDR3 loop spans 14 amino acids. The junction had 9 bases not matched to a gene; V was cut back by 6 bases and J by 5 bases. Here the CDR3 reads CASRSGTVPYGYTF. CDR3 in DNA: TGTGCCAGCAGATCCGGGACAGTCCCATATGGCTACACCTTC.

The V and J genes are TRBV5-1 and TRBJ2-7, with 8 bases lining up with TRBD1. Looked up from germline, CDR1 is SGHRS and CDR2 is YFSETQ. The trim removed 4 bases at V and 1 base at J, leaving 4 bases unmatched. The CDR3 has 14 amino acids. This CDR3 reads CASSQGTGSYEQYF. In nucleotides, the CDR3 is TGCGCCAGCAGCCAAGGGACAGGTTCCTACGAGCAGTACTTC.

The chain has TRBV19 and TRBJ2-3; TRBD2 matches at 13 bases. With 6 bases clipped from V and 7 bases from J, the junction kept 10 bases outside the gene matches. Germline V lookup: CDR1 LNHDA, CDR2 SQIVND (reference sequence). The CDR3 totals 16 residues. The CDR3 DNA sequence: TGTGCCAGTAGCATGTCACTAGCGGGGGGGCCGTATACGCAGTATTTT. It is translated as CASSMSLAGGPYTQYF.